These T cell receptor beta chains were read from a single sample in a study of T cell responses to AZD1222 COVID-19 vaccine. Produced via immunoSEQ multiplex PCR; TCRdb's table is partial and in-frame only. The sample shows around 120,000 clones, roughly 91% of them seen only once. The source was peripheral blood, collected 28 days after the second AZD1222 dose. Receptor source: an adult who received the AZD1222 COVID-19 vaccine. CDR3s include the opening cysteine and the closing phenylalanine or tryptophan. D genes are given only for firm matches. Some rows have no size entry. The others give once, few or many, or a class for an expanded clone.

size: NA; D: NA; V: TRBV6-1; J: TRBJ1-2; DNA: TGTGCCAGCAGTGATGACAACTACTATGGCTACACCTTC; CDR3: CASSDDNYYGYTF
size: NA; D: NA; V: TRBV5-6; J: TRBJ1-1; DNA: TGTGCCAGCAGCTTAGACTGGGGGGGGCGAGGTAGCACTGAAGCTTTCTTT; CDR3: CASSLDWGGRGSTEAFF
size: NA; D: NA; V: TRBV18; J: TRBJ1-1; DNA: TGTGCCAGCTCACGTGCACGGGAGAACACTGAAGCTTTCTTT; CDR3: CASSRARENTEAFF
size: once; D: TRBD1; V: TRBV7-9; J: TRBJ2-1; DNA: TGTGCCAGCAGCTCCAGCAGGGGGTGGGACGCTGAGCAGTTCTTC; CDR3: CASSSSRGWDAEQFF
size: NA; D: NA; V: TRBV5-4; J: TRBJ2-7; DNA: TGTGCCAGCAGCCGCCCGGGCCAGGCGACCTACGAGCAGTACTTC; CDR3: CASSRPGQATYEQYF
size: once; D: NA; V: TRBV5-1; J: TRBJ2-3; DNA: TGCGCCAGCAGTCTAACAGGAGATACGCAGTATTTT; CDR3: CASSLTGDTQYF
size: NA; D: NA; V: TRBV4-3; J: TRBJ1-1; DNA: TGCGCCAGCAGCCAAGCTGGGGCAGGGGAACCTGAAGCTTTCTTT; CDR3: CASSQAGAGEPEAFF
size: NA; D: NA; V: TRBV27; J: TRBJ1-6; DNA: TGTGCCAGCAGAACCGACAGTTATAATTCACCCCTCCACTTT; CDR3: CASRTDSYNSPLHF
size: NA; D: NA; V: TRBV5-6; J: TRBJ2-1; DNA: TGTGCCAGCAGCTTCGGCAATGAGCAGTTCTTC; CDR3: CASSFGNEQFF
size: NA; D: NA; V: TRBV3-1/TRBV3-2; J: TRBJ1-6; DNA: TGTGCCAACCATCGAGGGGGTTCACCCCTCCACTTT; CDR3: CANHRGGSPLHF
size: NA; D: NA; V: TRBV7-2; J: TRBJ2-1; DNA: TGTGCCAGCAGCTTAGTTAGGCTAGCGCTGAACAATGAGCAGTTCTTC; CDR3: CASSLVRLALNNEQFF
size: NA; D: TRBD1; V: TRBV4-1; J: TRBJ1-5; DNA: TGCGCCAGCAGCCCAGTGGGACAGGCTCGTTATCAGCCCCAGCATTTT; CDR3: CASSPVGQARYQPQHF
size: NA; D: NA; V: TRBV18; J: TRBJ2-7; DNA: TGTGCCAGCTCACCTATCCAAGCCGAGGGGGAGCAGTACTTC; CDR3: CASSPIQAEGEQYF
size: NA; D: TRBD1; V: TRBV4-2; J: TRBJ2-7; DNA: TGTGCCAGCAGCCAGACGACAGGGGACACCTACGAGCAGTACTTC; CDR3: CASSQTTGDTYEQYF
size: once; D: NA; V: TRBV19; J: TRBJ2-2; DNA: TGTGCCAGTAGTATAACGACGGCCCCCTACACCGGGGAGCTGTTTTTT; CDR3: CASSITTAPYTGELFF
size: NA; D: NA; V: TRBV6-2/TRBV6-3; J: TRBJ1-2; DNA: TGTGCCAGCAGTTACCCCGCCGGGGCTTCCTATGGCTACACCTTC; CDR3: CASSYPAGASYGYTF
size: NA; D: TRBD2; V: TRBV29-1; J: TRBJ2-1; DNA: TGCAGCGCACGGGGGGAATACAATGAGCAGTTCTTC; CDR3: CSARGEYNEQFF
size: NA; D: NA; V: TRBV6-5; J: TRBJ2-4; DNA: TGTGCCAGCAGCCCACACGAAAACATTCAGTACTTC; CDR3: CASSPHENIQYF
size: NA; D: NA; V: TRBV19; J: TRBJ1-4; DNA: TGTGCCAGTAGTTGGGGGGGGCTGCTTGGGGAAAAACTGTTTTTT; CDR3: CASSWGGLLGEKLFF
size: NA; D: TRBD2; V: TRBV7-9; J: TRBJ2-5; DNA: TGTGCCAGCAGCTTACCCTGGACTAGAGAAGAGACCCAGTACTTC; CDR3: CASSLPWTREETQYF
size: NA; D: TRBD2; V: TRBV27; J: TRBJ2-5; DNA: TGTGCCAGCAAACAAGCGGGGGGGCAAGAGACCCAGTACTTC; CDR3: CASKQAGGQETQYF
size: NA; D: NA; V: TRBV18; J: TRBJ1-4; DNA: TGTGCCAGCTCACCAAGACAGGATGAAAAACTGTTTTTT; CDR3: CASSPRQDEKLFF
size: NA; D: TRBD2; V: TRBV7-2; J: TRBJ2-7; DNA: TGTGCCAGCAGCTCCGTAGCGGGAGGGCCGGGTGAGCAGTACTTC; CDR3: CASSSVAGGPGEQYF
size: NA; D: TRBD1; V: TRBV19; J: TRBJ2-7; DNA: TGTGCCAGTAGTATAGTTGCGGGACAGGCGACCTACGAGCAGTACTTC; CDR3: CASSIVAGQATYEQYF
size: NA; D: NA; V: TRBV2; J: TRBJ1-5; DNA: TGTGCCAGCAAACCGGGGTACGATAGCAATCAGCCCCAGCATTTT; CDR3: CASKPGYDSNQPQHF
size: NA; D: TRBD2; V: TRBV24-1; J: TRBJ2-1; DNA: TGTGCCACCAGTGATGACCCTAGCGGGAAGAGGGAGCAGTTCTTC; CDR3: CATSDDPSGKREQFF
size: NA; D: NA; V: TRBV18; J: TRBJ1-1; DNA: TGTGCCAGCTCACCCTTAGACCTGAACACTGAAGCTTTCTTT; CDR3: CASSPLDLNTEAFF
size: NA; D: TRBD2; V: TRBV19; J: TRBJ2-1; DNA: TGTGCCAGTAGTCTTAGCGGGCGTTTCTACAATGAGCAGTTCTTC; CDR3: CASSLSGRFYNEQFF
size: NA; D: TRBD1; V: TRBV7-9; J: TRBJ1-1; DNA: TGTGCCAGCACCCCGGACAGGGCCAACACTGAAGCTTTCTTT; CDR3: CASTPDRANTEAFF
size: NA; D: NA; V: TRBV19; J: TRBJ2-3; DNA: TGTGCCAGTACCCCAGGCGACAAGCGAACCACAGATACGCAGTATTTT; CDR3: CASTPGDKRTTDTQYF
size: NA; D: NA; V: TRBV10-1; J: TRBJ1-2; DNA: TGCGCCAGCAGTTCTGGGACCTATGGCTACACCTTC; CDR3: CASSSGTYGYTF
size: NA; D: TRBD2; V: TRBV10-3; J: TRBJ2-7; DNA: TGTGCCATCAGTGAACAGCGGGGGGGCTTCGAGCAGTACTTC; CDR3: CAISEQRGGFEQYF
size: NA; D: TRBD1; V: TRBV3-1/TRBV3-2; J: TRBJ1-4; DNA: TGTGCCAGCAGCCAAGCCCTGGGGACAGGCGGAAACTCAACTAATGAAAAACTGTTTTTT; CDR3: CASSQALGTGGNSTNEKLFF
size: few; D: TRBD1; V: TRBV6-2/TRBV6-3; J: TRBJ2-2; DNA: TGTGCCAGCAGTTTCCGACAGGGGGTCGGGGAGCTGTTTTTT; CDR3: CASSFRQGVGELFF
size: few; D: TRBD1; V: TRBV3-1/TRBV3-2; J: TRBJ1-1; DNA: TGTGCCAGCAGCCGACGCGGGCCTGACAGGGGAGCTTTCTTT; CDR3: CASSRRGPDRGAFF
size: NA; D: NA; V: TRBV6-1; J: TRBJ2-1; DNA: TGTGCCAGCAGTGAGTTTGGTATCTACAATGAGCAGTTCTTC; CDR3: CASSEFGIYNEQFF
size: few; D: NA; V: TRBV19; J: TRBJ1-1; DNA: TGTGCCAGTAGTATGGAGGGGAGGAACACTGAAGCTTTCTTT; CDR3: CASSMEGRNTEAFF
size: NA; D: NA; V: TRBV9; J: TRBJ1-3; DNA: TGTGCCAGCAGCCCCAGTGGGGGTAGGAACACCATATATTTT; CDR3: CASSPSGGRNTIYF
size: NA; D: NA; V: TRBV5-1; J: TRBJ2-1; DNA: TGCGCCAGCAGACCACCCGGATCGTCCTACAATGAGCAGTTCTTC; CDR3: CASRPPGSSYNEQFF
size: NA; D: NA; V: TRBV15; J: TRBJ1-1; DNA: TGTGCCACCAGCAGAGATCGACAGGCGAACACTGAAGCTTTCTTT; CDR3: CATSRDRQANTEAFF
size: NA; D: NA; V: TRBV25-1; J: TRBJ2-7; DNA: TGTGCCAGCAGTGTGGGGGGATACGAGCAGTACTTC; CDR3: CASSVGGYEQYF
size: NA; D: TRBD2; V: TRBV2; J: TRBJ2-3; DNA: TGTGCCAGCAGGGAGACTAGCGGGGGGATTCGGAATACGCAGTATTTT; CDR3: CASRETSGGIRNTQYF